This T cell receptor beta chain is drawn from a study of T cell changes during pregnancy in multiple sclerosis. Using immunoSEQ multiplex PCR, the repertoire was profiled, and TCRdb retains in-frame clones only, with some absent. This repertoire shows 90,000 to 120,000 clones, 94% found once; its top ten account for over 0.7%. This CDR3 comprises 15 residues. The germline V and J ends were trimmed by 3 bases and 0 bases, with 12 bases remaining between them. Germline V gene lookup returns CDR1 SNHLY and CDR2 FYNNEI. This chain connects TRBV2 to TRBJ2-7; D uncertain. The sequence came from a female donor with multiple sclerosis, enrolled in a pregnancy study. The specimen comprised peripheral blood, sampled before pregnancy. CDR3 in DNA: TGTGCCAGCAGTGAGTGGGTAACAGCCTCCTACGAGCAGTACTTC. Residues: CASSEWVTASYEQYF.